The T cell receptor (beta chain) under discussion was sequenced for a study of T cell repertoires in aging, cancer and after chemotherapy. Across the whole study: Glioblastoma patients receiving temozolomide-based therapy gave paired samples before and after chemotherapy. The whole study produced a dataset of some 9 million TCR reads.

Study-level findings and limits: Age-matched healthy donors had significantly more diverse, less clonal blood TCR repertoires than untreated cancer patients.

Peripheral blood genomic DNA, not sorted cells or RNA, was the template. A mixed TRB-A/B primer pool amplified rearranged TRB by multiplex touch-down PCR. TCRdb recomputed calls from the multiplex PCR reads with MiXCR, one row per CDR3 protein. The table shows roughly 960 distinct CDR3 sequences, with 25% to 30% occurring only once. This clonotype is medium-sized by share. What it binds is unknown. V was clipped by 5 bases and J by 3 bases, with 23 bases between them. This CDR3 is 17 amino acids long. The V gene's germline CDR1 is SGHTA and CDR2 FQGNSA. The sequence was obtained from a human donor with a solid tumor. V gene TRBV7-2 combines with J gene TRBJ2-7; D may match TRBD1 or TRBD2 (5 bases each). The specimen sequenced was blood. The CDR3 sequence is CASSPGSLANSGYEQYF. The CDR3 bases are TGTGCCAGCAGCCCAGGGAGCCTAGCAAACTCGGGCTACGAGCAGTACTTC.